The rows below give T cell receptor beta chains drawn from one sample of a study of T-cell reconstitution after alpha-beta-depleted transplantation in children. TCRdb used MiXCR to reprocess the PCR reads, holding one entry per CDR3 protein. The sample has about 870,000 distinct CDR3 sequences, approximately 15% seen once. The sample consisted of PBMCs, mostly from graft donor cells, taken 360 days after TCRalphabeta/CD19-depleted stem cell transplant. The source of these receptors is a male patient younger than 18 who had a stem cell transplant for acute lymphoblastic leukemia, so the T cells may come from the graft donor. Each CDR3 is given without its conserved first and last residue.

V gene: TRBV4-1
J gene: TRBJ2-5
CDR3 protein: ASSQGREEETQY

V gene: TRBV7-2
J gene: TRBJ1-1
CDR3 protein: ASSADGGTEAF

V gene: TRBV11-2
J gene: TRBJ2-7
CDR3 protein: ASSLVGTGAGLSSYEQY

V gene: TRBV6-1
J gene: TRBJ1-5
CDR3 protein: ASIITGTRNSNQPQH

V gene: TRBV2
J gene: TRBJ2-7
CDR3 protein: ASGESSGRGSYEQY

V gene: TRBV6-2/TRBV6-3
J gene: TRBJ2-7
CDR3 protein: ASSYFAGLYEQY

V gene: TRBV10-3
J gene: TRBJ2-7
CDR3 protein: AIRGGRAYEQY

V gene: TRBV6-1
J gene: TRBJ1-5
CDR3 protein: ASGSYSNQPQH

V gene: TRBV27
J gene: TRBJ1-1
CDR3 protein: ASYGQGRTEAF

V gene: TRBV4-2
J gene: TRBJ2-5
CDR3 protein: ASSPPGLAGGSPQETQY

V gene: TRBV11-2
J gene: TRBJ1-1
CDR3 protein: ASSLVRPNTEAF

V gene: TRBV5-1
J gene: TRBJ2-5
CDR3 protein: ASSLGPPEETQY

V gene: TRBV24-1
J gene: TRBJ2-1
CDR3 protein: ATSDPSLAGVGEQF

V gene: TRBV5-1
J gene: TRBJ2-1
CDR3 protein: ASSLVIGANEQF

V gene: TRBV10-2
J gene: TRBJ2-3
CDR3 protein: ASSTGDTQY

V gene: TRBV11-1
J gene: TRBJ2-7
CDR3 protein: ASSPHDRGSSYEQY

V gene: TRBV11-2
J gene: TRBJ1-4
CDR3 protein: ASSLWAFGAAKGEKLF

V gene: TRBV15
J gene: TRBJ2-1
CDR3 protein: ATSRSGTSGRAHRNEQF

V gene: TRBV12-3/TRBV12-4
J gene: TRBJ2-1
CDR3 protein: ASSLARSIYNEQF

V gene: TRBV20-1
J gene: TRBJ2-7
CDR3 protein: SARDVGLAGGLVYEQY

V gene: TRBV24-1
J gene: TRBJ2-7
CDR3 protein: ATSDSGTGYEQY

V gene: TRBV2
J gene: TRBJ1-5
CDR3 protein: ASRDSGFGNQPQH

V gene: TRBV5-1
J gene: TRBJ2-7
CDR3 protein: ASSSGLALLYEQY

V gene: TRBV5-4
J gene: TRBJ2-7
CDR3 protein: ASSLLPVHYEQY

V gene: TRBV4-1
J gene: TRBJ2-5
CDR3 protein: ASSPLGLAESVMETQY

V gene: TRBV5-1
J gene: TRBJ1-4
CDR3 protein: ASSLMQGAFEKLF

V gene: TRBV18
J gene: TRBJ2-5
CDR3 protein: ASSPLDRGETQY

V gene: TRBV11-2
J gene: TRBJ2-5
CDR3 protein: ASSLLGPFGGETQY

V gene: TRBV11-2
J gene: TRBJ2-1
CDR3 protein: ASSFPGTHNEQF

V gene: TRBV25-1
J gene: TRBJ1-3
CDR3 protein: ASSELGFSGNTIY

V gene: TRBV20-1
J gene: TRBJ2-5
CDR3 protein: SAFHPGLAGEETQY

V gene: TRBV5-6
J gene: TRBJ2-1
CDR3 protein: ASSLVILAGDVDEQF

V gene: TRBV20-1
J gene: TRBJ2-3
CDR3 protein: SVYGGLGTSGSTDTQY

V gene: TRBV5-5
J gene: TRBJ1-3
CDR3 protein: ASSLGQRVSGNTIY

V gene: TRBV15
J gene: TRBJ2-7
CDR3 protein: ATSNPGTAYEQY

V gene: TRBV27
J gene: TRBJ2-1
CDR3 protein: ASSLRDYRYNEQF

V gene: TRBV25-1
J gene: TRBJ2-6
CDR3 protein: ASSFATSGRNAGANVLT

V gene: TRBV12-3/TRBV12-4
J gene: TRBJ1-5
CDR3 protein: ASSLSGDRRGNQPQH

V gene: TRBV12-3/TRBV12-4
J gene: TRBJ2-5
CDR3 protein: ASSPPPRSRSETQY

V gene: TRBV10-3
J gene: TRBJ2-3
CDR3 protein: AILQGAVRTGSDTQY

V gene: TRBV10-2
J gene: TRBJ2-1
CDR3 protein: ASSTNRNEQF

V gene: TRBV5-5
J gene: TRBJ2-1
CDR3 protein: ASSLPGTSGSREQF

V gene: TRBV5-1
J gene: TRBJ2-1
CDR3 protein: ASSLTGRASVPPSSYNEQF

V gene: TRBV4-1
J gene: TRBJ2-3
CDR3 protein: ASSHPGRGGSFDTQY

V gene: TRBV30
J gene: TRBJ2-1
CDR3 protein: AWSAGYSYNEQF

V gene: TRBV2
J gene: TRBJ2-3
CDR3 protein: ASSEETSSLGTQY

V gene: TRBV5-1
J gene: TRBJ2-1
CDR3 protein: ASSFGGRDNEQF

V gene: TRBV7-3
J gene: TRBJ2-1
CDR3 protein: ASSRLAGTDNEQF

V gene: TRBV12-3/TRBV12-4
J gene: TRBJ2-2
CDR3 protein: ASSFRGINTGELF

V gene: TRBV29-1
J gene: TRBJ2-7
CDR3 protein: SVALTGSYEQY

V gene: TRBV5-1
J gene: TRBJ1-1
CDR3 protein: ASSQKNTEAF